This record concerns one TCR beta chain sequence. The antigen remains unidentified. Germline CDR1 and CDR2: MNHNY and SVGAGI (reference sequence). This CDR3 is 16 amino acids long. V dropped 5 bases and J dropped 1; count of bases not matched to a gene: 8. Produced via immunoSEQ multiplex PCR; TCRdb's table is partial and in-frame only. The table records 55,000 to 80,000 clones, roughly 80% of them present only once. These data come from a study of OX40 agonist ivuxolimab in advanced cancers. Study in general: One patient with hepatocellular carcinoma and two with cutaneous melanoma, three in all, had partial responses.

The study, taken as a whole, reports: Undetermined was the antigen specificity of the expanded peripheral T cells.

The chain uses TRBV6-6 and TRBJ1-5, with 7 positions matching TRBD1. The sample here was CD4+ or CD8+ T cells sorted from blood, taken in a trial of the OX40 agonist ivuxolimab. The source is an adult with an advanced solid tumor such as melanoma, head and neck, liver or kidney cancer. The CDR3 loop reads CASSPSQGGSNQPQHF. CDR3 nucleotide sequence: TGTGCCAGCAGTCCCTCGCAGGGGGGGAGCAATCAGCCCCAGCATTTT.